The 27 T cell receptor beta chains below were found in one sample sequenced in a study of response to subunit inactivated influenza vaccine. TCRdb called the RT-PCR reads again in MiXCR, with one record for every CDR3 protein. The table lists 600,000 to 850,000 distinct CDR3 sequences, approximately 15% of them singletons, with approximately 7.6% in the top ten. The sample consisted of PBMCs from blood, taken 14 days before vaccination. Every receptor here comes from a man over 45 who received an inactivated influenza vaccine.

In this sample, this clonotype turned up a few times. This sequence joins TRBV19 and TRBJ1-1; possibly TRBD1 for D (6 bases). V lost 4 bases and J 2 bases, leaving 11 bases between the germline ends. There are 14 residues in the CDR3. Germline V CDR1 and CDR2: LNHDA, SQIVND (reference sequence). The CDR3 nucleotides are TGTGCCAGTAGTACCCCTGGGGGCAACACTGAAGCTTTCTTT. Protein: CASSTPGGNTEAFF.

This clonotype has just a few counts. The chain couples TRBV3-1 to TRBJ2-7; 7 bases map to TRBD2. CDR3 length: 16 residues. CDR1 and CDR2 from the germline V gene are LGHDT and YNNKEL (reference sequence). Trimming at V came to 4 bases and at J to 0 bases, leaving 9 bases not matched to a gene. The CDR3 DNA reads TGTGCCAGCAGCCCGTCTAGCGGAAAGAGCTCCTACGAGCAGTACTTC. This codes for CASSPSSGKSSYEQYF.

A remark on this clonotype: The junction shows a germline mismatch at one end, possibly a read error. The genes are TRBV7-8 and TRBJ2-4; D might be TRBD1 or TRBD2, each matching 5 bases. There are 12 residues in the CDR3. Per the germline V gene, CDR1 is SGHVS and CDR2 is FQNEAQ. This chain's CDR3 is CASSPPGPIVVF. The CDR3 nucleotides are TGTGCCAGCAGCCCCCCGGGACCCATTGTTGTCTTC.

This clonotype occurred many times. At one of its ends the junction is not consistent with the germline gene, which may arise from a read error. This rearrangement joins TRBV5-1 to TRBJ1-1; D remains unclear. The CDR3 loop spans 13 amino acids. The germline gives CDR1 SGHRS, CDR2 YFSETQ. CDR3 sequence: CASSLGPNTEAFF. In DNA form, the CDR3 reads TGTGCCAGCAGTTTGGGCCCTAACACTGAAGCTTTCTTT.

The chain is built from TRBV12-3 or TRBV12-4 and TRBJ2-1; 10 bases are a match to TRBD2. This CDR3 is built from 16 residues. J lost 1 base, V lost 4 bases, and 4 bases had no gene match. The DNA of the CDR3 is TGTGCCAGCAGTTCCACTAGCGGGGCTTCCTACAATGAGCAGTTCTTC. Translated: CASSSTSGASYNEQFF.

This clonotype was recorded many times. V and J are TRBV7-8 and TRBJ2-7; TRBD2 agrees at 9 bases. Germline CDR1 SGHVS, CDR2 FQNEAQ. V lost 5 bases to trimming and J lost 2 bases; unmatched junction nucleotides: 10. This CDR3 comprises 16 residues. This chain's CDR3 is CASSPRLAGKTYEQYF. The CDR3 coding sequence is TGTGCCAGCAGCCCGAGGCTAGCGGGAAAAACCTACGAGCAGTACTTC.

V usage is TRBV3-1 and J usage is TRBJ2-7, with a weak D call TRBD1 (6 bases). CDR3 length: 15 amino acids. V gave up 0 bases and J gave up 4 bases, with 13 bases separating them. Looked up from germline, CDR1 is LGHDT and CDR2 is YNNKEL (reference sequence). CDR3 coding DNA: TGTGCCAGCAGCCAAGATGGCCACAGGGCGTACGAGCAGTACTTC. This sequence encodes CASSQDGHRAYEQYF.

The V call is TRBV7-9, the J call TRBJ1-5; 7 bases map to TRBD1. The germline V gene has CDR1 SEHNR and CDR2 FQNEAQ (reference sequence). Germline trimming cut 3 bases from V and 6 bases from J; bases unmatched to any gene: 8. This CDR3 is 15 amino acids long. In DNA, the CDR3 is TGTGCCAGCAGCTTCTCGGGCAGGGGGATTCAGCCCCAGCATTTT. This encodes CASSFSGRGIQPQHF. The whole variable domain, filled in from reference TRBV7-9 and TRBJ1-5, reads DTGVSQNPRHKITKRGQNVTFRCDPISEHNRLYWYRQTLGQGPEFLTYFQNEAQLEKSRLLSDRFSAERPKGSFSTLEIQRTEQGDSAMYLCASSFSGRGIQPQHFGDGTRLSIL.

The J gene is TRBJ2-7, the V gene TRBV3-1; D is perhaps TRBD1 (5 bases). Trimming took off 1 base at V and 7 bases at J, with 11 bases between the two ends. The CDR3 covers 13 residues. Germline V gene data show CDR1 as LGHDT and CDR2 as YNNKEL (reference sequence). CDR3 loop: CASSQVAGWEQYF. As DNA, the CDR3 is TGTGCCAGCAGCCAAGTAGCAGGGTGGGAGCAGTACTTC.

There are a few counts of this clonotype. The V call is TRBV7-6, the J call TRBJ1-1, with D possibly TRBD1 on 6 matching bases. This CDR3 contains 14 residues. The germline V and J ends were trimmed by 5 bases and 4 bases, with 14 bases remaining between them. Germline V gene lookup returns CDR1 SGHVS and CDR2 FNYEAQ. Here the CDR3 reads CASSLGQSTTEAFF. The DNA for the CDR3 is TGTGCCAGCAGCCTCGGACAGAGTACCACTGAAGCTTTCTTT.

For this clonotype: A read error may be the cause here, since a much bigger clone is one base away. V usage is TRBV12-3 or TRBV12-4 and J usage is TRBJ2-1; the match to TRBD1 covers 7 bases. The J call may be wrong; the DNA end is better matched by TRBJ2-7. CDR3 size: 15 residues. This CDR3 is CASSNGQATYTEQYF. CDR3 coding DNA: TGTGCCAGCAGTAACGGACAGGCAACCTACACTGAGCAGTACTTC.

The table lists this clonotype with a few counts. The chain's CDR3 is CASSQVYDGGGDEQFF. CDR3 bases: TGCGCCAGCAGCCAGGTCTACGACGGGGGTGGCGATGAGCAGTTCTTC. V and J are TRBV4-3 and TRBJ2-1; D possibly corresponds to TRBD2 (6 bases). The germline V gene has CDR1 LGHNA and CDR2 YSLEER. The ends were cut back, 3 bases at V and 8 bases at J, with 20 bases in the middle. The CDR3 runs 16 residues.

The chain employs TRBV7-8 and TRBJ2-7; no clear D. CDR1 is SGHVS, CDR2 FQNEAQ, per germline. CDR3 length: 17 amino acids. Deletions cut 1 base from V and 0 bases from J, with 16 bases between. The CDR3 sequence is CASSLDWVGRSSYEQYF. Here the CDR3 DNA reads TGTGCCAGCAGCTTAGATTGGGTGGGCCGAAGCTCCTACGAGCAGTACTTC. The full variable domain, rest sourced from reference TRBV7-8 and TRBJ2-7, is GAGVSQSPRYKVAKRGQDVALRCDPISGHVSLFWYQQALGQGPEFLTYFQNEAQLDKSGLPSDRFFAERPEGSVSTLKIQRTQQEDSAVYLCASSLDWVGRSSYEQYFGPGTRLTVT.

This clonotype appeared a few times. The chain links TRBV7-2 to TRBJ2-1, with D maybe TRBD1 (5 bases). Trimming pared 1 base from V and 5 bases from J, leaving 12 bases between. The CDR3 runs to 15 residues. From germline, CDR1 is SGHTA and CDR2 FQGNSA. The CDR3: CASSLVFRQHNEQFF. The CDR3 nucleotides read TGTGCCAGCAGCTTAGTGTTTCGACAGCACAATGAGCAGTTCTTC. The full variable domain, completed using reference TRBV7-2 and TRBJ2-1, is GAGVSQSPSNKVTEKGKDVELRCDPISGHTALYWYRQSLGQGLEFLIYFQGNSAPDKSGLPSDRFSAERTGGSVSTLTIQRTQQEDSAVYLCASSLVFRQHNEQFFGPGTRLTVL.

This rearrangement joins TRBV5-1 to TRBJ2-2; tentative D call: TRBD1 (5 bases). The CDR3 runs to 14 residues. Germline V lookup: CDR1 SGHRS, CDR2 YFSETQ. The V end lost 2 bases, the J end lost 5 bases, and 10 bases lay between the germline ends. The CDR3 loop reads CASSFDSWTGELFF. The CDR3, as DNA: TGCGCCAGCAGCTTTGACAGCTGGACCGGGGAGCTGTTTTTT.

This clonotype was seen ten or more times. This sequence joins TRBV28 and TRBJ2-5, with D tentatively TRBD2 (5 bases). Trimming pared 10 bases from V and 5 bases from J, leaving 14 bases between. The CDR3 runs 12 residues. Germline assignment: CDR1 MDHEN and CDR2 SYDVKM. This CDR3 is CATEGRVETQYF. CDR3 nucleotides: TGTGCCACCGAGGGAAGGGTCGAGACCCAGTACTTC.

In its sample, this clonotype was seen a few times. The chain recombines TRBV5-1 with TRBJ2-3, with TRBD1 identical over 8 bases. Germline values: CDR1 SGHRS, CDR2 YFSETQ. The CDR3 extends over 15 amino acids. V was pared by 0 bases and J by 4 bases, with 4 bases of the junction left unmatched. The CDR3 coding sequence is TGCGCCAGCAGCTTGGCGACAGGGGTAGCAGATACGCAGTATTTT. The encoded protein is CASSLATGVADTQYF.

This clonotype turned up a few times. The chain has TRBV7-9 and TRBJ2-3; the match to TRBD2 covers 8 bases. This CDR3 comprises 14 residues. V lost 6 bases to trimming and J lost 0 bases; unmatched junction nucleotides: 2. CDR1 is SEHNR, CDR2 FQNEAQ, per germline (reference sequence). CDR3 nucleotides: TGTGCCAGCAGTAGCGGGGTTAGCACAGATACGCAGTATTTT. As protein: CASSSGVSTDTQYF.

The sample holds a few counts of this clonotype. V is TRBV4-3 and J is TRBJ1-2; the D is unclear. V dropped 0 bases and J dropped 7 bases, with 12 bases sitting between them. This CDR3 has 14 amino acids. Germline V gives CDR1 LGHNA, CDR2 YSLEER. CDR3 sequence reads: CASSQDLRAFGYTF. DNA of the CDR3: TGCGCCAGCAGCCAAGATTTGCGGGCGTTTGGCTACACCTTC.

This clonotype was seen more than once but under ten times. V is TRBV10-3 and J is TRBJ1-1; D perhaps matches TRBD1 (5 bases). This CDR3 contains 17 residues. V gave up 2 bases and J gave up 0 bases, with 16 bases separating them. Germline CDR1 reads ENHRY; CDR2 reads SYGVKD. The CDR3 DNA follows: TGTGCCATCAGTGAGAAGGGGTACCGTTTCATGAACACTGAAGCTTTCTTT. Encoded protein: CAISEKGYRFMNTEAFF.

For this clonotype: Since a much larger clone is just one base distant, this may be a read error. The conserved closing phenylalanine or tryptophan is absent in this CDR3, likely reflecting a read error. The rearrangement joins TRBV9 to TRBJ2-7; perhaps TRBD1 as D (5 bases). The CDR3 consists of 15 residues. Germline CDR1 SGDLS, CDR2 YYNGEE. V lost 2 bases, J lost 5 bases, and 17 bases lay in between. As DNA, the CDR3 is TGTGCCAGCAGCGTTGGGCAGGGTCACCAAAACGAGCAGTACTTA. Its translation is CASSVGQGHQNEQYL.

This clonotype was seen a few times. V usage is TRBV27 and J usage is TRBJ1-4; D unresolved. The CDR3 extends over 16 amino acids. Trimming shortened V by 10 bases and J by 2 bases, and 20 bases separated the two germline ends. Germline CDR1 and CDR2: MNHEY and SMNVEV (reference sequence). CDR3 bases: TGTGCCACCAAATCCGGTTACATGGGGACTAATGAAAAACTGTTTTTT. It encodes CATKSGYMGTNEKLFF.

This clonotype has more than one count but fewer than ten. V is TRBV20-1 and J is TRBJ2-4, with 7 nucleotides matching TRBD2. V gave up 3 bases and J gave up 0 bases; unmatched junction bases: 17. The CDR3 is made up of 19 amino acids. Germline lookup yields CDR1 DFQATT and CDR2 SNEGSKA (reference sequence). This CDR3 reads CSASQGRSGLAGAKNIQYF. CDR3 sequence (DNA): TGCAGTGCTAGCCAGGGAAGGAGCGGGTTAGCGGGAGCCAAAAACATTCAGTACTTC.

V usage is TRBV11-1 and J usage is TRBJ2-7, with 7 bases matching TRBD2. The ends lost 0 bases at V and 0 bases at J; junction bases unmatched: 11. Germline loops: CDR1 SGHAT, CDR2 FQDESV (reference sequence). The CDR3 spans 18 residues. CDR3 sequence (DNA): TGTGCCAGCAGCTTAGCCTGGCGGCGGGAGATGGGCTCCTACGAGCAGTACTTC. Its protein product is CASSLAWRREMGSYEQYF.

The chain employs TRBV2 and TRBJ2-7; D ambiguous. This CDR3 region has 16 residues. The germline V gene has CDR1 SNHLY and CDR2 FYNNEI. V was pared by 2 bases and J by 5 bases, with 19 bases between. The chain's CDR3 is CASSENSGPSLHEQYF. The CDR3 nucleotides are TGTGCCAGCAGTGAAAATTCGGGCCCAAGTCTTCACGAGCAGTACTTC.

This clonotype was found a few times. The chain recombines TRBV12-3 or TRBV12-4 with TRBJ1-5, with 7 bases that match TRBD1. The CDR3 length is 15 residues. J was trimmed by 6 bases and V by 6 bases; bases with no gene match: 11. CDR3 coding DNA: TGTGCCAGCAGCCAGCAAGGGGGCAGGGGTCAGCCCCAGCATTTT. Its translation: CASSQQGGRGQPQHF.

The chain is built from TRBV29-1 and TRBJ2-2; D unresolved. This CDR3 region has 13 residues. Germline loops: CDR1 SQVTM, CDR2 ANQGSEA. V was trimmed by 2 bases and J by 1 base, leaving 5 bases between them. In nucleotides, the CDR3 is TGCAGCGTTGAATTCGGGAACACCGGGGAGCTGTTTTTT. Translated, it gives CSVEFGNTGELFF.